The next 14 T cell receptor beta chains were all read from a single sample in a study of blood T cell repertoires in COVID-19 (TCRdb year 2020). The library was generated by the immunoSEQ multiplex PCR assay. TCRdb holds this immuneACCESS table with in-frame rearrangements only. Some clones are missing; in checked studies, unresolved V genes explain under half, and the rest has no known cause. The sample table records 60,000 to 70,000 clones; roughly 74% of these occur just once. The leading ten clones occupy roughly 28% of the sample. Sequences were obtained from peripheral blood. The receptors come from a woman older than 75 with acute or convalescent COVID-19.

The rearrangement links TRBV9 to TRBJ2-7; 8 bases match TRBD1. The V gene's germline CDR1 is SGDLS and CDR2 YYNGEE. The CDR3 length is 15 residues. The V gene end was trimmed by 3 bases and the J gene end by 3 bases; junction bases not matched to a gene: 8. The CDR3 sequence: CASSATGAGGYEQYF. The CDR3 nucleotides are TGTGCCAGCAGCGCGACAGGGGCGGGTGGCTACGAGCAGTACTTC.

The chain carries TRBV19 and TRBJ2-3; 10 bases match TRBD2. Germline CDR1 and CDR2: LNHDA and SQIVND (reference sequence). V trimming: 5 bases; J trimming: 12 bases; junction bases outside the gene matches: 8. There are 13 residues in the CDR3. The CDR3 loop is CASSSTSGPRQYF. In DNA, the CDR3 is TGTGCCAGTAGTTCGACTAGCGGGCCACGTCAGTATTTT.

V gene TRBV28 combines with J gene TRBJ1-4; tentative D call: TRBD1 (6 bases). The germline V and J ends were trimmed by 5 bases and 8 bases, with 21 bases remaining between them. The CDR3 runs 16 residues. The V gene's germline CDR1 is MDHEN and CDR2 SYDVKM. CDR3 loop: CASSLNGQLQSEKLFF. CDR3 nucleotides: TGTGCCAGCAGTCTGAACGGACAGTTACAATCCGAAAAACTGTTTTTT.

This clone was seen a handful of times. The V and J genes are TRBV5-6 and TRBJ2-3, with TRBD2 matching over 9 bases. Germline trimming cut 0 bases from V and 4 bases from J; bases unmatched to any gene: 15. The CDR3 length is 19 residues. CDR1 and CDR2 from the germline V gene are SGHDT and YYEEEE. The CDR3 protein is CASSLEGLAREGVADTQYF. Written as DNA, the CDR3 is TGTGCCAGCAGCTTGGAAGGTCTAGCGCGGGAGGGCGTCGCAGATACGCAGTATTTT.

The gene calls are TRBV7-2 and TRBJ1-6, with 9 bases lining up with TRBD1. Germline-derived CDR1 and CDR2 are SGHTA and FQGNSA. The ends lost 5 bases at V and 10 bases at J; junction bases unmatched: 9. The CDR3 consists of 15 residues. The CDR3 is CASSPAGQGFSPLHF. CDR3 DNA sequence: TGTGCCAGCAGCCCGGCGGGACAGGGTTTCTCACCCCTCCACTTT.

The gene calls are TRBV10-1 and TRBJ2-3, with 11 nucleotides matching TRBD1. V lost 10 bases to trimming and J lost 1 base; unmatched junction nucleotides: 7. The CDR3 spans 15 residues. Germline values: CDR1 WNHNN, CDR2 SYGVQD (reference sequence). Written as DNA, the CDR3 is TGCGCCACCCAGACGGGACAGGGGGGCACAGATACGCAGTATTTT. As protein: CATQTGQGGTDTQYF.

This chain links TRBV29-1 with TRBJ2-5; weak D call: TRBD2 (6 bases). The ends were cut back, 2 bases at V and 5 bases at J, with 9 bases in the middle. CDR3 size: 12 residues. The germline V gene encodes CDR1 SQVTM and CDR2 ANQGSEA. The CDR3 spells CSVESRGETQYF. CDR3 nucleotide sequence: TGCAGCGTTGAATCCCGGGGGGAGACCCAGTACTTC.

The genes are TRBV6-2 or TRBV6-3 and TRBJ1-1, with TRBD1 matching over 7 bases. Germline V gene sequence: CDR1 MNHEY, CDR2 SVGEGT. The junction had 9 bases not matched to a gene; V was cut back by 6 bases and J by 2 bases. The CDR3 totals 15 residues. The CDR3 DNA sequence: TGTGCCAGCAGCCGCACAGGGACAGCTAACACTGAAGCTTTCTTT. The encoded protein is CASSRTGTANTEAFF.

The rearrangement links TRBV19 to TRBJ1-5; the D gene is possibly TRBD1 (6 bases). Trimming removed 8 bases at V and 3 bases at J, with 20 bases between. This CDR3 is 16 amino acids long. The germline V gene encodes CDR1 LNHDA and CDR2 SQIVND (reference sequence). The CDR3 DNA reads TGTGCCAGTCGATCAAGGGGACAAACCCTCAATCAGCCCCAGCATTTT. This codes for CASRSRGQTLNQPQHF. The full variable domain, with the rest looked up from reference TRBV19 and TRBJ1-5, is DGGITQSPKYLFRKEGQNVTLSCEQNLNHDAMYWYRQDPGQGLRLIYYSQIVNDFQKGDIAEGYSVSREKKESFPLTVTSAQKNPTAFYLCASRSRGQTLNQPQHFGDGTRLSIL.

This rearrangement joins TRBV12-5 to TRBJ1-1; TRBD1 is a possible D gene (6 bases). CDR3 length equals 12 residues. Between the trimmed V and J ends, which lost 1 base and 6 bases, there was a span of 6 bases. CDR1 is LGHNT and CDR2 is FRNRAP in the germline V gene. The CDR3 DNA is TGTGCTAGTGGTTTGGAGGGGGCTGAAGCTTTCTTT. Translated: CASGLEGAEAFF.

The chain is built from TRBV6-5 and TRBJ2-5; weak D call: TRBD2 (5 bases). The V and J ends lost 6 bases and 5 bases respectively, with 16 bases between them. Per the germline V gene, CDR1 is MNHEY and CDR2 is SVGAGI. This CDR3 is 14 amino acids long. Here the CDR3 DNA reads TGTGCCAGCAGCCCGATTCGGGGTTTCGAGACCCAGTACTTC. Translated: CASSPIRGFETQYF.

For the CDR3, the DNA is TGTGCCAGCAGCCAAGCTTCCGACTGGATCTCCTACGAGCAGTACTTC. This sequence encodes CASSQASDWISYEQYF. The genes are TRBV3-1 (or the pseudogene TRBV3-2) and TRBJ2-7; D remains unclear. Deletions cut 1 base from V and 0 bases from J, with 13 bases between. In germline, CDR1 is LGHDT, CDR2 YNNKEL (reference sequence). The CDR3 has 16 residues.

V and J are TRBV4-3 and TRBJ2-1; possible D gene TRBD2, 6 bases. CDR3 length: 14 amino acids. V was clipped by 3 bases and J by 12 bases, with 18 bases between them. Looked up from germline, CDR1 is LGHNA and CDR2 is YSLEER. The CDR3 DNA is TGCGCCAGCAGCCAGTTTACGCGGGATTCGGTGCAGTTCTTC. As protein: CASSQFTRDSVQFF.

This clone has only a few counts. The chain combines TRBV5-1 with TRBJ2-1; TRBD1 might be the D (6 bases). This CDR3 spans 15 amino acids. Germline assignment: CDR1 SGHRS and CDR2 YFSETQ. V was clipped by 1 base and J by 4 bases, with 12 bases between them. The CDR3: CASSLRDTVYNEQFF. The DNA for the CDR3 is TGCGCCAGCAGCTTGAGGGACACGGTATACAATGAGCAGTTCTTC.